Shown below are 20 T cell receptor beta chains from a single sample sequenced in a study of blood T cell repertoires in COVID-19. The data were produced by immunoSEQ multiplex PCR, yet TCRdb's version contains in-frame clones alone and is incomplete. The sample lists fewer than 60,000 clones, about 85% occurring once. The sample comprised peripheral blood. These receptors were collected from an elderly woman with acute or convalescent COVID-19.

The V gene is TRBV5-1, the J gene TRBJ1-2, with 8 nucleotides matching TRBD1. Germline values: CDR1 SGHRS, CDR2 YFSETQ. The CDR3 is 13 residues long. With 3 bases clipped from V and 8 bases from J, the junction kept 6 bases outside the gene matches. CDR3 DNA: TGCGCCAGCAGCTCGACAGGGGAAGGCGGCTACACCTTC. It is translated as CASSSTGEGGYTF.

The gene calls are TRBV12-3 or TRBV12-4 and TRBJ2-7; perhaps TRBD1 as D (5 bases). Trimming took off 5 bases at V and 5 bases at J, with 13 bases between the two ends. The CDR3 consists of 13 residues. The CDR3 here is CASSVQDTHEQYF. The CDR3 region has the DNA TGTGCCAGCAGTGTACAGGACACCCACGAGCAGTACTTC.

CDR3 region: CASRQGVGNTIYF. The DNA for the CDR3 is TGTGCCAGCAGACAGGGGGTCGGAAACACCATATATTTT. The chain has TRBV2 and TRBJ1-3, with 8 bases lining up with TRBD1. Germline assignment: CDR1 SNHLY and CDR2 FYNNEI. CDR3 length: 13 residues. The trim removed 6 bases at V and 4 bases at J, leaving 2 bases unmatched. Full variable domain (missing parts from reference TRBV2 and TRBJ1-3): EPEVTQTPSHQVTQMGQEVILRCVPISNHLYFYWYRQILGQKVEFLVSFYNNEISEKSEIFDDQFSVERPDGSNFTLKIRSTKLEDSAMYFCASRQGVGNTIYFGEGSWLTVV.

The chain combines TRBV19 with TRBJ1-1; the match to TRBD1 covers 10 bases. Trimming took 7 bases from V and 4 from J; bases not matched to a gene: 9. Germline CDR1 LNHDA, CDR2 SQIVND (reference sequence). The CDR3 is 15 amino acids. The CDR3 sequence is CASIFDRGLRTEAFF. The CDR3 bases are TGTGCCAGTATTTTTGACAGGGGGCTACGCACTGAAGCTTTCTTT.

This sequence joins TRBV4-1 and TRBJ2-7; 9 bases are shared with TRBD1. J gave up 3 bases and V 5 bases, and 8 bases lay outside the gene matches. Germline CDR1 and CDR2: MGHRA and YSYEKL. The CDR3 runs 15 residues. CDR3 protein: CASSLRADRGYEQYF. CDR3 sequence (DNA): TGCGCCAGCAGCTTACGAGCGGACAGGGGCTACGAGCAGTACTTC.

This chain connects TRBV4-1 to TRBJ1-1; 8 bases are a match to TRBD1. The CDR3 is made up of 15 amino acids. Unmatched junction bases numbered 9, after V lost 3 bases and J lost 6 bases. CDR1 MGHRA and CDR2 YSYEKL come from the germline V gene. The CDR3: CASSQVDTGGAEAFF. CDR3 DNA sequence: TGCGCCAGCAGCCAGGTAGACACAGGGGGGGCTGAAGCTTTCTTT.

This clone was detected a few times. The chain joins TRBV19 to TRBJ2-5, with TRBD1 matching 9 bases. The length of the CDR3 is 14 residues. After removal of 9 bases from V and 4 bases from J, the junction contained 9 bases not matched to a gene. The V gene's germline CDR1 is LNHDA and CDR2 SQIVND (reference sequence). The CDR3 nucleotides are TGTGCCAGCCGACTGGGACAGGGCCCAGAGACCCAGTACTTC. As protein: CASRLGQGPETQYF.

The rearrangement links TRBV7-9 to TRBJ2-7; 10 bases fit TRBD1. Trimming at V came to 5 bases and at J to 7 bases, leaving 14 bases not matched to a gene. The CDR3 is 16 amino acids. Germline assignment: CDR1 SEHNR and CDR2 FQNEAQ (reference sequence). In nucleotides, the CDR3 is TGTGCCAGCAGCCACTTCCTGACAGGGGGCCCGATGGAGCAGTACTTC. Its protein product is CASSHFLTGGPMEQYF.

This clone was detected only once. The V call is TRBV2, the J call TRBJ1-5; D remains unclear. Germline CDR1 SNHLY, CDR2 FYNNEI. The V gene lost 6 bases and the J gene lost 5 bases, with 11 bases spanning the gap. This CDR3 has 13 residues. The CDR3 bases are TGTGCCAGCAGGGAGACCGCCTATCAGCCCCAGCATTTT. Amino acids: CASRETAYQPQHF.

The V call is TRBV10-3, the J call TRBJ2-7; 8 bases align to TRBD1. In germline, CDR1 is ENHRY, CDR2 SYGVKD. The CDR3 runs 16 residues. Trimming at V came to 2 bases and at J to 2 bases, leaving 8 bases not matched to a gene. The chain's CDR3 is CAISEQAGTGPYEQYF. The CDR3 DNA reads TGTGCCATCAGTGAGCAAGCCGGGACAGGACCCTACGAGCAGTACTTC.

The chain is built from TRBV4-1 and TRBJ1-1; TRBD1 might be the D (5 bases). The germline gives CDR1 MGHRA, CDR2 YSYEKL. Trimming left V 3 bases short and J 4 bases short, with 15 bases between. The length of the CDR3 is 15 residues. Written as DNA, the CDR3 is TGCGCCAGCAGCCATTTTGCCGCAGGGTTCACTGAAGCTTTCTTT. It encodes CASSHFAAGFTEAFF.

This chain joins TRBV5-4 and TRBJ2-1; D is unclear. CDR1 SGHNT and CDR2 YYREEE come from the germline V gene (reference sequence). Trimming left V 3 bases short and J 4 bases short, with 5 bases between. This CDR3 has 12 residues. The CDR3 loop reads CASSSQYNEQFF. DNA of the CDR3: TGTGCCAGCAGCTCCCAGTACAATGAGCAGTTCTTC.

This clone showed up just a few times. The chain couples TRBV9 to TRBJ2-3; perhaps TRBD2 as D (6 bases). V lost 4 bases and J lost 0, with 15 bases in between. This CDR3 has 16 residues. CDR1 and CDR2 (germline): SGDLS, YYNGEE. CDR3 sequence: CASSPREYPSTDTQYF. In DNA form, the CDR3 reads TGTGCCAGCAGCCCCCGGGAGTATCCTAGCACAGATACGCAGTATTTT. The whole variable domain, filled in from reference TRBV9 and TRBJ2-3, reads DSGVTQTPKHLITATGQRVTLRCSPRSGDLSVYWYQQSLDQGLQFLIQYYNGEERAKGNILERFSAQQFPDLHSELNLSSLELGDSALYFCASSPREYPSTDTQYFGPGTRLTVL.

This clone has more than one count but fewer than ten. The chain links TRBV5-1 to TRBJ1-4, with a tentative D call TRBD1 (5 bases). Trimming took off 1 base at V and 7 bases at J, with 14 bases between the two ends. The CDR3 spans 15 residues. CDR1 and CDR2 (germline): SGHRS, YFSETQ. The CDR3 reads CASSLTGSQVEKLFF. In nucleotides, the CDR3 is TGCGCCAGCAGCTTGACAGGCTCTCAGGTTGAAAAACTGTTTTTT.

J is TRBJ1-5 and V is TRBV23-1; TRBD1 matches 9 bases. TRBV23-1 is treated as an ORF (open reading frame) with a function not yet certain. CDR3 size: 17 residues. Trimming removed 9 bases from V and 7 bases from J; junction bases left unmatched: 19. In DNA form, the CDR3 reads TGCGCCAGTAACTTACACCGGGACAGGGAATGGCAGCAGCCCCAGCATTTT. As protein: CASNLHRDREWQQPQHF.

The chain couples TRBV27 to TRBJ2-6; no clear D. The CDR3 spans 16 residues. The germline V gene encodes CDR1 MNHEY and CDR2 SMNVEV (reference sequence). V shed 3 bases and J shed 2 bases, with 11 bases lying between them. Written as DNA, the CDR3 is TGTGCCAGCAGTTTGAGATCGATGCCTGGGGCCAACGTCCTGACTTTC. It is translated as CASSLRSMPGANVLTF.

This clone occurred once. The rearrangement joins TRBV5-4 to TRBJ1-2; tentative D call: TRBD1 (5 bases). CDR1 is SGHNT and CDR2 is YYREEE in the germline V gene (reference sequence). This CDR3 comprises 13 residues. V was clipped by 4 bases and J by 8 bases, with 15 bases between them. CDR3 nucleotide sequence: TGTGCCAGCAGCCCGGCGGGGGAATCAGGCTACACCTTC. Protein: CASSPAGESGYTF.

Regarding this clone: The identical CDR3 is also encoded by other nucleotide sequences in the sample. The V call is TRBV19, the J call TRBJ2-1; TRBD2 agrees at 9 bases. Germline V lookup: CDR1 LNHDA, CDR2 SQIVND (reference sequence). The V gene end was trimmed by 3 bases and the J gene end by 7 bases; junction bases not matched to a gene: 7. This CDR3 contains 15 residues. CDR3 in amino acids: CASSIGGGARNEQFF. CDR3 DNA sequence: TGTGCCAGTAGTATTGGCGGGGGGGCCCGGAATGAGCAGTTCTTC.

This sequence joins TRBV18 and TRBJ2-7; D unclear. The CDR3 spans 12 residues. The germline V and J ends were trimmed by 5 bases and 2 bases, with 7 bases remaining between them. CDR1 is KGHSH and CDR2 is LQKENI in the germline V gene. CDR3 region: CASSATTYEQYF. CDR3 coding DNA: TGTGCCAGCTCAGCGACAACCTACGAGCAGTACTTC.

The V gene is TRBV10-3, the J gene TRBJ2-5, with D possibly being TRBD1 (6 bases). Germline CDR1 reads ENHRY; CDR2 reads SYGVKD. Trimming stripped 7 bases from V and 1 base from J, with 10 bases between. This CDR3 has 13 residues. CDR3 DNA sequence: TGTGCCATCAAGAAGGACAGCCAAGAGACCCAGTACTTC. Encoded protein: CAIKKDSQETQYF.